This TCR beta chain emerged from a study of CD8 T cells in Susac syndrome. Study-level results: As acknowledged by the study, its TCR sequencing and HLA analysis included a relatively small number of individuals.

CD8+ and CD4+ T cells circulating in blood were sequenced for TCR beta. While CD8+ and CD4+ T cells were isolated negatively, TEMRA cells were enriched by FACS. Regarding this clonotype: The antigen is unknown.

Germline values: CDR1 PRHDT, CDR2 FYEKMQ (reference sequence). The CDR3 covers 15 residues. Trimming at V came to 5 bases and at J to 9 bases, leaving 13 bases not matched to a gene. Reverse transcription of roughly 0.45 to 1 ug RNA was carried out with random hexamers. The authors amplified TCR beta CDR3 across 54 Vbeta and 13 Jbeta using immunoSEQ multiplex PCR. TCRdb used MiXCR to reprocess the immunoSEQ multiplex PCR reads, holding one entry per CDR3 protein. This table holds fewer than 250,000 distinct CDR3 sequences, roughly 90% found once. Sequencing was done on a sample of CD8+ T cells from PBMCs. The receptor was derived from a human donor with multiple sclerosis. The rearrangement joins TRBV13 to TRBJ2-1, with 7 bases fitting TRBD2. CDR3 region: CASSHGTTFEGEQFF. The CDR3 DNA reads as TGTGCCAGCAGCCACGGGACTACCTTCGAAGGTGAGCAGTTCTTC.